Shown below are 27 T cell receptor beta chains from a single sample sequenced in a study of cytomegalovirus exposure and HLA in healthy donors. Use of 60 Vbeta and 13 Jbeta primers characterized the PCR. Sequencing was performed with immunoSEQ multiplex PCR; in TCRdb, only in-frame clones are kept and a portion is missing. In total, the table holds 90,000 to 120,000 clones. What was sequenced was PBMCs. The receptors shown here come from a man aged 50-59 years in good health and CMV-seronegative.

The V and J genes are TRBV29-1 and TRBJ2-7; D ambiguous. This CDR3 region has 14 residues. Germline assignment: CDR1 SQVTM and CDR2 ANQGSEA. Between the trimmed V and J ends, which lost 6 bases and 7 bases, there was a span of 22 bases. Here the CDR3 reads CSVALNPSAREQYF. CDR3 in DNA: TGCAGCGTCGCACTAAACCCTTCAGCCCGGGAGCAGTACTTC.

The V call is TRBV11-3, the J call TRBJ2-1; the match to TRBD1 covers 7 bases. V lost 4 bases and J lost 4; bases outside the gene matches: 7. In germline, CDR1 is SGHNT, CDR2 YENEEA. The CDR3 runs 15 residues. This chain's CDR3 is CASSSSGQPYNEQFF. CDR3 in DNA: TGTGCCAGCAGCTCCTCGGGACAGCCGTACAATGAGCAGTTCTTC.

The chain is built from TRBV27 and TRBJ1-2; tentatively, D is TRBD1 (5 bases). The CDR3 spans 13 residues. V lost 1 base and J 7 bases, leaving 10 bases between the germline ends. Germline values: CDR1 MNHEY, CDR2 SMNVEV (reference sequence). CDR3 loop: CASSLWPGGGYTF. The CDR3 DNA follows: TGTGCCAGCAGTTTATGGCCGGGGGGTGGCTACACCTTC.

The chain links TRBV6-5 to TRBJ1-3; a possible D gene is TRBD1 (5 bases). This CDR3 has 14 residues. Germline-derived CDR1 and CDR2 are MNHEY and SVGAGI. V was clipped by 6 bases and J by 0 bases, with 9 bases between them. The CDR3 loop reads CASRSQGSGNTIYF. The CDR3 bases are TGTGCCAGCAGATCCCAGGGCTCTGGAAACACCATATATTTT.

The chain uses TRBV5-5 and TRBJ2-7; 8 nucleotides agree with TRBD2. J lost 4 bases, V lost 0 bases, and 6 bases had no gene match. This CDR3 is 15 amino acids long. Germline-derived CDR1 and CDR2 are SGHKS and YYEKEE (reference sequence). This CDR3 is CASSLETSDPYEQYF. The CDR3, as DNA: TGTGCCAGCAGCTTGGAGACTAGCGATCCGTACGAGCAGTACTTC.

The chain recombines TRBV9 with TRBJ1-2, with TRBD1 matching 7 bases. Germline CDR1 and CDR2: SGDLS and YYNGEE. V was clipped by 4 bases and J by 2 bases; unmatched bases: 5. This CDR3 is built from 14 residues. CDR3 loop: CASSTMGQNYGYTF. The CDR3 nucleotides read TGTGCCAGCAGCACCATGGGACAGAACTATGGCTACACCTTC.

The chain recombines TRBV19 with TRBJ1-2; D is possibly TRBD1 (5 bases). This CDR3 comprises 15 residues. Germline V gives CDR1 LNHDA, CDR2 SQIVND (reference sequence). V gave up 2 bases and J gave up 8 bases, with 18 bases separating them. Here the CDR3 reads CASSIPGDSVVGYTF. In nucleotides, the CDR3 is TGTGCCAGTAGTATACCCGGGGACTCTGTGGTAGGCTACACCTTC.

V and J are TRBV11-3 and TRBJ2-1; 9 bases agree with TRBD2. Germline trimming cut 0 bases from V and 3 bases from J; bases unmatched to any gene: 6. Germline V gives CDR1 SGHNT, CDR2 YENEEA. The CDR3 covers 17 residues. The CDR3 is CASSLDPTSGNYNEQFF. The CDR3 bases are TGTGCCAGCAGCTTAGATCCGACTAGCGGCAACTACAATGAGCAGTTCTTC.

V is TRBV2 and J is TRBJ1-2, with 9 bases lining up with TRBD1. J was trimmed by 7 bases and V by 6 bases; bases with no gene match: 6. The CDR3 runs to 13 residues. Germline V gives CDR1 SNHLY, CDR2 FYNNEI. CDR3 in DNA: TGTGCCAGCAGCGGGACAGGGAGGATTGGCTACACCTTC. Amino acid sequence: CASSGTGRIGYTF. Variable domain in full (rest from reference TRBV2 and TRBJ1-2): EPEVTQTPSHQVTQMGQEVILRCVPISNHLYFYWYRQILGQKVEFLVSFYNNEISEKSEIFDDQFSVERPDGSNFTLKIRSTKLEDSAMYFCASSGTGRIGYTFGSGTRLTVV.

As regards this clone: Other DNA sequences in this specimen translate into the identical CDR3. The V gene is TRBV7-9, the J gene TRBJ1-6, with D possibly TRBD1 on 6 matching bases. The CDR3 is made up of 17 amino acids. The V and J ends lost 5 bases and 4 bases respectively, with 18 bases between them. The germline V gene has CDR1 SEHNR and CDR2 FQNEAQ (reference sequence). CDR3 bases: TGTGCCAGCAGCCCCCACGGGGGGCGGGGGTATAATTCACCCCTCCACTTT. It translates to CASSPHGGRGYNSPLHF. The whole variable domain, remainder taken from reference TRBV7-9 and TRBJ1-6, is DTGVSQNPRHKITKRGQNVTFRCDPISEHNRLYWYRQTLGQGPEFLTYFQNEAQLEKSRLLSDRFSAERPKGSFSTLEIQRTEQGDSAMYLCASSPHGGRGYNSPLHFGNGTRLTVT.

V and J are TRBV10-3 and TRBJ1-6; tentative D call: TRBD1 (6 bases). V gave up 9 bases and J gave up 10 bases, with 22 bases separating them. Germline V gene data show CDR1 as ENHRY and CDR2 as SYGVKD. The CDR3 is 15 residues long. The CDR3: CAIQSASGAQSPLHF. The CDR3 nucleotides are TGTGCCATACAGTCGGCGTCAGGGGCGCAATCACCCCTCCACTTT.

This chain uses TRBV5-1 with TRBJ2-2; possible D gene TRBD2, 6 bases. The germline CDR1 and CDR2 sequences are SGHRS and YFSETQ. The CDR3 is made up of 17 amino acids. With 4 bases removed from V and 1 base from J, the gap between germline ends came to 17 bases. In DNA form, the CDR3 reads TGCGCCAGCAGCCACTTGGGGGGTAGCGGGAACACCGGGGAGCTGTTTTTT. This gives the protein CASSHLGGSGNTGELFF. The full variable domain, its missing parts supplied by reference TRBV5-1 and TRBJ2-2, is KAGVTQTPRYLIKTRGQQVTLSCSPISGHRSVSWYQQTPGQGLQFLFEYFSETQRNKGNFPGRFSGRQFSNSRSEMNVSTLELGDSALYLCASSHLGGSGNTGELFFGEGSRLTVL.

V is TRBV4-1 and J is TRBJ2-7, with 7 positions matching TRBD1. Per germline, CDR1 MGHRA and CDR2 YSYEKL. The ends lost 2 bases at V and 7 bases at J; junction bases unmatched: 11. CDR3 length: 15 amino acids. CDR3 sequence (DNA): TGCGCCAGCAGCCAACGGGACAGACTTACGTCGGAGCAGTACTTC. Protein product: CASSQRDRLTSEQYF.

This chain connects TRBV15 to TRBJ2-2; maybe TRBD2 (5 bases). There are 16 residues in the CDR3. CDR1 and CDR2 (germline): LNHNV, YYDKDF (reference sequence). V shed 3 bases and J shed 5 bases, with 16 bases lying between them. In DNA, the CDR3 is TGTGCCACCAGCAGCCTCCCGAGGTCGGGAACCGGGGAGCTGTTTTTT. It codes for CATSSLPRSGTGELFF.

This chain links TRBV5-1 with TRBJ2-6, with 7 bases identical to TRBD2. The V gene's germline CDR1 is SGHRS and CDR2 YFSETQ. V lost 4 bases, J lost 2 bases, and 3 bases stayed unmatched. CDR3 length: 15 residues. The CDR3 coding sequence is TGCGCCAGCAGCCGGGGGGAGGCTGGGGCCAACGTCCTGACTTTC. Protein product: CASSRGEAGANVLTF.

The rearrangement uses TRBV2 and TRBJ2-7; D perhaps matches TRBD1 (6 bases). The CDR3 is 15 amino acids. Germline V gene data show CDR1 as SNHLY and CDR2 as FYNNEI. V was shortened by 2 bases and J by 2 bases, with 13 bases between the two germline ends. CDR3 region: CASSERQGSTYEQYF. CDR3 DNA sequence: TGTGCCAGCAGTGAACGGCAGGGGAGTACCTACGAGCAGTACTTC.

The gene calls are TRBV4-3 and TRBJ2-3, with 8 bases fitting TRBD2. The CDR3 is made up of 14 amino acids. V gave up 1 base and J gave up 6 bases; unmatched junction bases: 3. Per the germline V gene, CDR1 is LGHNA and CDR2 is YSLEER. The CDR3, as DNA: TGCGCCAGCAGCCAAGCGGGAGGGGAGGATACGCAGTATTTT. This translates into CASSQAGGEDTQYF.

The chain joins TRBV7-2 to TRBJ1-2; D is possibly TRBD1 (6 bases). The germline CDR1 and CDR2 sequences are SGHTA and FQGNSA. The CDR3 contains 16 residues. V dropped 3 bases and J dropped 4 bases, with 18 bases sitting between them. CDR3 nucleotide sequence: TGTGCCAGCAGCTTCCTAGCCCAGGGGCCAGGCTATGGCTACACCTTC. This encodes CASSFLAQGPGYGYTF.

The CDR3 DNA follows: TGTGCCAGCAGCCGCCAGGGTAACAACTATGGCTACACCTTC. It encodes CASSRQGNNYGYTF. This chain joins TRBV7-2 and TRBJ1-2; D is possibly TRBD1 (5 bases). The CDR3 sequence is 14 residues long. Trimming removed 5 bases from V and 2 bases from J, with 12 bases in between. CDR1 and CDR2 (germline): SGHTA, FQGNSA.

The V and J genes are TRBV7-2 and TRBJ2-3; D is undetermined. This CDR3 comprises 12 residues. The germline gives CDR1 SGHTA, CDR2 FQGNSA. V was clipped by 5 bases and J by 7 bases, with 10 bases between them. The DNA of the CDR3 is TGTGCCAGCAGCCCCGGGTTAAATACGCAGTATTTT. Encoded protein: CASSPGLNTQYF.

The CDR3 region is CASSPGTSGRTTDTQYF. As DNA, the CDR3 is TGTGCCAGTAGTCCGGGGACTAGCGGGAGGACCACAGATACGCAGTATTTT. V is TRBV19 and J is TRBJ2-3, with 15 bases that match TRBD2. CDR3 length: 17 amino acids. Trimming took 5 bases from V and 2 from J; bases not matched to a gene: 5. CDR1 is LNHDA and CDR2 is SQIVND in the germline V gene (reference sequence). Full variable domain (remainder filled in from reference TRBV19 and TRBJ2-3): DGGITQSPKYLFRKEGQNVTLSCEQNLNHDAMYWYRQDPGQGLRLIYYSQIVNDFQKGDIAEGYSVSREKKESFPLTVTSAQKNPTAFYLCASSPGTSGRTTDTQYFGPGTRLTVL.

The J gene is TRBJ2-2, the V gene TRBV19; D remains ambiguous. Germline-derived CDR1 and CDR2 are LNHDA and SQIVND (reference sequence). Deletions cut 7 bases from V and 3 bases from J, with 9 bases between. This CDR3 has 13 amino acids. The CDR3 reads CASIKTYTGELFF. The CDR3 region has the DNA TGTGCCAGTATAAAGACTTACACCGGGGAGCTGTTTTTT.

This chain links TRBV2 with TRBJ1-1; D not resolved. Germline loops: CDR1 SNHLY, CDR2 FYNNEI. V was trimmed by 0 bases and J by 4 bases, leaving 9 bases between them. The CDR3 loop spans 14 amino acids. CDR3 loop: CASSEAPSGTEAFF. The DNA of the CDR3 is TGTGCCAGCAGTGAAGCGCCATCCGGCACTGAAGCTTTCTTT.

Of note for this clone: Other nucleotide sequences from this sample produce the same CDR3. The chain has TRBV7-2 and TRBJ1-1; the D gene is possibly TRBD1 (6 bases). This CDR3 is built from 13 residues. Trimming removed 6 bases at V and 5 bases at J, with 13 bases between. Looked up from germline, CDR1 is SGHTA and CDR2 is FQGNSA. CDR3 protein: CASRIQGATEAFF. The CDR3 DNA follows: TGTGCCAGCAGAATACAGGGAGCGACTGAAGCTTTCTTT.

The chain combines TRBV20-1 with TRBJ1-2; D is ambiguous. The CDR3 is made up of 10 amino acids. The V and J ends lost 6 bases and 4 bases respectively, with 6 bases between them. Germline-derived CDR1 and CDR2 are DFQATT and SNEGSKA (reference sequence). Here the CDR3 reads CSASVYGYTF. The CDR3 DNA sequence: TGCAGTGCGTCTGTCTATGGCTACACCTTC.

The rearrangement uses TRBV6-1 and TRBJ1-5; possibly TRBD1 for D (5 bases). The CDR3 runs to 15 residues. V was cut by 5 bases and J by 0 bases, with 11 bases left in between. Per germline, CDR1 MNHNS and CDR2 SASEGT. For the CDR3, the DNA is TGTGCCAGCAGTAAAGGACAATATAGCAATCAGCCCCAGCATTTT. Its translation: CASSKGQYSNQPQHF.

The DNA for the CDR3 is TGTGCCAGTAGACCGGGGGTTTCGAACGGCTACACCTTC. It encodes CASRPGVSNGYTF. The chain carries TRBV19 and TRBJ1-2; D is possibly TRBD1 (5 bases). This CDR3 spans 13 amino acids. Trimming took 6 bases from V and 8 from J, leaving 16 bases between them. Germline-derived CDR1 and CDR2 are LNHDA and SQIVND (reference sequence).